The text below deals with one T cell receptor (beta chain). The clone's antigen remains unknown. One base away there is no much larger clone; base qualities are not given. The record originates from a study of CXCR4 blockade with PD-1 therapy in pancreatic cancer (dated by TCRdb to the late 2010s). Context from the whole study: The study combined multiplex immunohistochemistry and TCRbeta immunosequencing of resected pancreatic ductal adenocarcinoma with ex vivo slice culture testing PD-1 and CXCR4 blockade. To assess intratumoral heterogeneity, two geographically distinct regions from each of roughly six tumors were TCR-sequenced. Overall study results and their limits: Only TCRbeta chains were sequenced, so true antigen-specificity overlap of convergent dominant clones remained unconfirmed pending paired alpha-beta single-cell sequencing. Although tumors showed clonal expansion, with a mean productive clonality of 0.14 compared with approximately 0.05 in healthy blood, clonality was not correlated with survival. The frequency of each amino acid clone correlated strongly with the number of distinct nucleotide rearrangements encoding that clone, suggesting convergent selection driven by common tumor antigens.

V is cut back by 6 bases and J by 4 bases, with 12 bases in the junction unmatched. CDR3 length: 16 amino acids, cysteine to phenylalanine. Kept here is only the CDR3 DNA, which spans 48 bases and is read in frame from base 1. Via the germline V gene (reference sequence), CDR1 is LNHDA and CDR2 SQIVND. The patients who supplied the archived tumor blocks had received no neoadjuvant therapy before resection. For the preserved-tissue arm, the study drew on some 30 surgical resection samples taken from 20 to 25 pancreatic ductal adenocarcinoma patients who had not been treated previously. For the resection arm, DNA was extracted from ten 5-micron curls of FFPE tumor adjacent to the multiplex immunohistochemistry slide. Extracted DNA was used for immunosequencing of TCRbeta CDR3 regions with the immunoSEQ Assay at Adaptive Biotechnologies. The published analysis was carried out like this. To measure the absolute abundance of each unique TCRbeta CDR3, the sequences were collapsed and filtered. Clonality was defined as 1 minus Pielou's evenness, computed on productive in-frame rearrangements only. Regional overlap was measured by following the top 100 nucleotide rearrangements across paired samples, and the Morisita index was used to compare paired samples with unrelated samples. The immunoSEQ Rearrangement Details tool was used to assess convergence of nucleotide rearrangements onto identical amino acid sequences. As stored in TCRdb, this immuneACCESS dataset retains in-frame rearrangements with V and J assigned. A fraction of the clones does not appear; measured against another copy, unresolved V genes explain less than half of the discrepancy, and the remainder lacks a known reason. V and J calls and clone size come straight from that table; D and trimming were deduced from the DNA. The table for this sample lists about 1,600 clones; over 40% of them were counted only once. 15% to 20% of the sample lies in the top ten.

The material sequenced was tumor tissue. This receptor chain uses TRBV19 and TRBJ2-3, with 8 central nucleotides matching TRBD2. The source of this sequence is a human donor with pancreatic ductal adenocarcinoma. This receptor carries the CDR3 CASRPERTSRADTQYF. The DNA sequence is given as TGTGCCAGTAGGCCGGAACGGACTAGCAGGGCAGATACGCAGTATTTT.